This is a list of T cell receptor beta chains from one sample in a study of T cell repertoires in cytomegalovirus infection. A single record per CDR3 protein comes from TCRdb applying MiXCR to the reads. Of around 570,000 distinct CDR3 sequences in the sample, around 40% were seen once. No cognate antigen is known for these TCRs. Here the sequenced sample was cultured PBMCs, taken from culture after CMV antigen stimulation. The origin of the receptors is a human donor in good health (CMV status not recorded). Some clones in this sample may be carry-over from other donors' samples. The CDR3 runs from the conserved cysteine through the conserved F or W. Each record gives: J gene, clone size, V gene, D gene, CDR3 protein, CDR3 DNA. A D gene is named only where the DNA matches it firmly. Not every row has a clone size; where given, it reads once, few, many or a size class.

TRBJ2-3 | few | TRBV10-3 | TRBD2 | CAISGGGGGTQYF | TGTGCCATCAGTGGTGGAGGCGGGGGTACGCAGTATTTT
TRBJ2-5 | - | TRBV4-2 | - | CASSQDPVQETQYF | TGTGCCAGCAGCCAAGATCCGGTCCAAGAGACCCAGTACTTC
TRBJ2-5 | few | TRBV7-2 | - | CASSYQRGGGPETQYF | TGTGCCAGCAGCTATCAGCGTGGGGGGGGGCCCGAGACCCAGTACTTC
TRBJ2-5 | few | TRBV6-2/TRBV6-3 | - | CASSYGGGETQYF | TGTGCCAGCAGTTACGGCGGAGGAGAGACCCAGTACTTC
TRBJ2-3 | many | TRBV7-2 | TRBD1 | CASSQQGAPDTQYF | TGTGCCAGCAGCCAACAGGGGGCTCCAGATACGCAGTATTTT
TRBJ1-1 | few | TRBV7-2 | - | CASSLPLSTEAFF | TGTGCCAGCAGCCTACCCCTATCCACTGAAGCTTTCTTT
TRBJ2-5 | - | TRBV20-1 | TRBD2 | CSGGGLAGGSAQETQYF | TGCAGTGGAGGGGGACTAGCGGGGGGCTCAGCTCAAGAGACCCAGTACTTC
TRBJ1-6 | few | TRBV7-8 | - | CASSLFLINSPLHF | TGTGCCAGCAGCTTATTCCTCATTAATTCACCCCTCCACTTT
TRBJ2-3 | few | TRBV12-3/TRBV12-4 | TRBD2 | CASSWGAGGLRDTQYF | TGTGCCAGCAGTTGGGGGGCGGGGGGGCTGAGGGATACGCAGTATTTT
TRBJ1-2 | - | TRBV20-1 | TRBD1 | CSARAPEGQGAGGYTF | TGCAGTGCTAGAGCCCCGGAGGGGCAGGGGGCAGGGGGCTACACCTTC
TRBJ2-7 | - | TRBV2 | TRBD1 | CASRTDRGSYEQYF | TGTGCCAGCAGAACCGACAGGGGCTCCTACGAGCAGTACTTC
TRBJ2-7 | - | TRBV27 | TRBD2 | CASSMGREVEQYF | TGTGCCAGCAGCATGGGGCGGGAGGTCGAGCAGTACTTC
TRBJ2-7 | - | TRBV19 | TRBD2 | CASRGRGAYEQYF | TGTGCCAGTAGAGGCCGGGGGGCCTACGAGCAGTACTTC
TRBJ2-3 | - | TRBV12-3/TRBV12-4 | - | CASSPNLYREGTDTQYF | TGTGCCAGCAGTCCTAATCTATACAGGGAAGGGACAGATACGCAGTATTTT
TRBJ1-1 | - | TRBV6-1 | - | CASSQDGFTEAFF | TGTGCCAGCAGTCAAGACGGATTCACTGAAGCTTTCTTT